This T cell receptor (beta chain) is drawn from a study of post-analysis software for immune sequencing data. Looking at the study overall: The courses of disease that were included comprised relapsing-remitting, secondary progressive and progressive-relapsing multiple sclerosis.

Whole-study findings and limits: Higher frequency in patients than in controls was seen for a handful of TRBV segments, with TRBV5-6, TRBV5-1 and TRBV20-1 among them. Samples from a shared batch, those prepared together, strongly co-clustered by F measure. A significant reduction in normalized Chao1 diversity was observed in multiple sclerosis patients versus controls.

Note on this clonotype: Its antigen is not known.

Every TCR beta cDNA library bore unique molecular identifiers. Some 500,000 cDNA molecules were obtained per 1 to 10 million input T cells. TCRdb redid the calling of the PCR reads with MiXCR, one entry per CDR3 protein. The sample lists approximately 730,000 distinct CDR3 sequences, 46% occurring once. V lost 0 bases and J lost 7; bases outside the gene matches: 14. This CDR3 has 17 amino acids. The germline V gene has CDR1 SGDLS and CDR2 YYNGEE. The source of this sequence is a girl between 10 and 17 years old with multiple sclerosis. This chain uses TRBV9 with TRBJ2-7; TRBD2 agrees at 9 bases. Sequencing was performed on blood. CDR3 coding DNA: TGTGCCAGCAGCGTAGATTTAGCGGGAGCGGGCTACAATGAGCAGTACTTC. Translated, it gives CASSVDLAGAGYNEQYF.